The sequence of this T cell receptor beta chain was determined in a study of blood T cell repertoires in COVID-19. The overall study: COVID-19 samples, acute and convalescent, were from the United States, Italy and Spain. From T cells, B-cell-depleted T cells, or PBMCs came the material, which was cDNA or gDNA.

In the source study's methods: Amplification of reference gene primers provided the estimated nucleated cell counts. Assay: immunoSEQ multiplex PCR; the TCRdb copy retains only in-frame clones and omits some. V, J and clone size reflect that table, while D and trimming were determined from the DNA. Of about 55,000 clones listed, roughly 85% are singletons. Unmatched junction bases numbered 8, after V lost 5 bases and J lost 4 bases. The CDR3 sequence is 15 residues long. The germline V gene has CDR1 SGHTA and CDR2 FQGTGA. The chain recombines TRBV7-3 with TRBJ2-3; 8 bases match TRBD1. The source material was peripheral blood. The sequence derives from a human donor in a cohort sampled during active COVID-19. CDR3: CASSQTGGSADTQYF. For the CDR3, the DNA is TGTGCCAGCAGCCAAACAGGGGGAAGCGCAGATACGCAGTATTTT. Together with reference TRBV7-3 and TRBJ2-3, the CDR3 gives the full variable domain: GAGVSQTPSNKVTEKGKYVELRCDPISGHTALYWYRQSLGQGPEFLIYFQGTGAADDSGLPNDRFFAVRPEGSVSTLKIQRTERGDSAVYLCASSQTGGSADTQYFGPGTRLTVL.